A selection of T cell receptor beta chains follows, all from one sample in a study of cytomegalovirus exposure and HLA in healthy donors. Some clones are missing from TCRdb's copy, which holds only in-frame ones; the method was immunoSEQ multiplex PCR. There are about 93,000 clones in the sample; around three quarters occur only once, and about 0.53% lies in the top ten. The specimen was PBMCs. The receptor source for this set is a man younger than 45 in good health and CMV-seronegative. Both conserved end residues are part of each CDR3. Each record gives: D gene, J gene, clone size, V gene, CDR3 protein, CDR3 DNA. A D gene is named only where the DNA matches it firmly. A clone size is listed for some rows: how often the clone was seen (once, few, many), or a class if it is expanded.

TRBD1 | TRBJ2-1 | . | TRBV13 | CASSLEEGTGANNEQFF | TGTGCCAGCAGCTTGGAAGAGGGGACAGGGGCCAACAATGAGCAGTTCTTC
. | TRBJ1-1 | . | TRBV6-6 | CASSYGRMNTEAFF | TGTGCCAGCAGTTACGGGAGAATGAACACTGAAGCTTTCTTT
TRBD2 | TRBJ2-2 | . | TRBV4-3 | CASSLGQGGAGELFF | TGCGCCAGCAGCCTCGGGCAGGGAGGGGCCGGGGAGCTGTTTTTT
. | TRBJ2-3 | . | TRBV7-3 | CASSSLPTSPITDTQYF | TGTGCCAGCAGCTCCCTTCCGACTAGTCCGATTACAGATACGCAGTATTTT
. | TRBJ1-1 | . | TRBV11-1 | CASSSKRGISGAAFF | TGTGCCAGCAGCTCGAAAAGAGGTATATCGGGAGCTGCTTTCTTT
. | TRBJ2-3 | . | TRBV6-1 | CASSEERTDTQYF | TGTGCCAGCAGTGAGGAGCGCACAGATACGCAGTATTTT
. | TRBJ1-1 | once | TRBV9 | CASSVDPSSGAFF | TGTGCCAGCAGCGTAGACCCGAGCTCGGGAGCTTTCTTT
. | TRBJ2-7 | . | TRBV19 | CASSIEATDYEQYF | TGTGCCAGTAGTATAGAGGCCACCGACTACGAGCAGTACTTC
. | TRBJ2-2 | . | TRBV11-2 | CASSWRAGELFF | TGTGCCAGCAGCTGGAGGGCCGGGGAGCTGTTTTTT
TRBD1 | TRBJ1-2 | . | TRBV7-8 | CASSQTRDSFYGYTF | TGTGCCAGCAGCCAAACCCGGGACAGCTTCTATGGCTACACCTTC
TRBD1 | TRBJ2-7 | . | TRBV5-5 | CASSLFGTAGDYEQYF | TGTGCCAGCAGCCTTTTCGGGACAGCAGGGGACTACGAGCAGTACTTC
TRBD1 | TRBJ1-2 | . | TRBV7-9 | CASSLVGTGGDYGYTF | TGTGCCAGCAGCTTAGTCGGGACAGGGGGCGACTATGGCTACACCTTC
. | TRBJ1-2 | . | TRBV6-1 | CASSGQQGNYGYTF | TGTGCCAGCAGTGGCCAACAGGGAAACTATGGCTACACCTTC
. | TRBJ2-1 | . | TRBV5-4 | CASMDWGVSEQFF | TGTGCCAGCATGGATTGGGGGGTAAGTGAGCAGTTCTTC
. | TRBJ2-1 | . | TRBV4-3 | CASSAQGGYNEQFF | TGCGCCAGCAGCGCCCAGGGTGGCTACAATGAGCAGTTCTTC
. | TRBJ2-5 | . | TRBV29-1 | CSVEVNLGLAETQYF | TGCAGCGTTGAAGTTAATTTGGGACTCGCAGAGACCCAGTACTTC
. | TRBJ1-3 | few | TRBV6-1 | CASSEVDRGNTIYF | TGTGCCAGCAGTGAAGTAGACAGGGGAAACACCATATATTTT
. | TRBJ2-1 | . | TRBV9 | CASSVLLAVSYNEQFF | TGTGCCAGCAGCGTGTTACTAGCCGTTTCCTACAATGAGCAGTTCTTC
. | TRBJ1-2 | . | TRBV9 | CASSPHYDSDYGYTF | TGTGCCAGCAGCCCCCACTACGACAGTGACTATGGCTACACCTTC
. | TRBJ1-5 | . | TRBV7-8 | CASSSRASDNQPQHF | TGTGCCAGCAGCTCGCGCGCTTCCGACAATCAGCCCCAGCATTTT
. | TRBJ1-3 | . | TRBV11-2 | CASSVTGNTIYF | TGTGCCAGCAGCGTCACTGGAAACACCATATATTTT
. | TRBJ1-4 | . | TRBV5-4 | CASSLREGFDNEKLFF | TGTGCCAGCAGCTTGCGTGAGGGCTTCGATAATGAAAAACTGTTTTTT
. | TRBJ1-3 | . | TRBV19 | CASSMRIEGNTIYF | TGTGCCAGTAGTATGCGGATCGAGGGAAACACCATATATTTT
. | TRBJ2-1 | . | TRBV6-6 | CASSYSRLNNEQFF | TGTGCCAGCAGTTACTCGAGACTAAACAATGAGCAGTTCTTC
TRBD1 | TRBJ2-2 | . | TRBV2 | CASGPGQGITGELFF | TGTGCCAGCGGGCCGGGACAGGGGATTACCGGGGAGCTGTTTTTT
. | TRBJ1-1 | . | TRBV9 | CASSVGLTNTEAFF | TGTGCCAGCAGCGTAGGGCTCACGAACACTGAAGCTTTCTTT